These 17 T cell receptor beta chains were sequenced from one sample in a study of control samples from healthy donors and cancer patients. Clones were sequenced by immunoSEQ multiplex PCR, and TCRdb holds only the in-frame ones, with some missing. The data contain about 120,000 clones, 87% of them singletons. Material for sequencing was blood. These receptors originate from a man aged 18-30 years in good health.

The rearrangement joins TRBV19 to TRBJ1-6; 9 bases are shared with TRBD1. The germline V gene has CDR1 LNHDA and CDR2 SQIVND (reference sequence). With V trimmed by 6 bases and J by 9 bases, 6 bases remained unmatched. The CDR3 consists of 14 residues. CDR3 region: CASRRTGASSPLHF. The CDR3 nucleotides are TGTGCCAGTAGAAGGACAGGGGCCAGTTCACCCCTCCACTTT.

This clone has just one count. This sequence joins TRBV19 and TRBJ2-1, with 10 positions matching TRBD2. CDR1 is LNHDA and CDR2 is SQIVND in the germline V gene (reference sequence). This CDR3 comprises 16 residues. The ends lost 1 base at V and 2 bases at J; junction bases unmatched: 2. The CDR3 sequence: CASSIVLAGAYNEQFF. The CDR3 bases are TGTGCCAGTAGTATAGTTCTAGCGGGGGCCTACAATGAGCAGTTCTTC. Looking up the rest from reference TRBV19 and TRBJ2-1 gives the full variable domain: DGGITQSPKYLFRKEGQNVTLSCEQNLNHDAMYWYRQDPGQGLRLIYYSQIVNDFQKGDIAEGYSVSREKKESFPLTVTSAQKNPTAFYLCASSIVLAGAYNEQFFGPGTRLTVL.

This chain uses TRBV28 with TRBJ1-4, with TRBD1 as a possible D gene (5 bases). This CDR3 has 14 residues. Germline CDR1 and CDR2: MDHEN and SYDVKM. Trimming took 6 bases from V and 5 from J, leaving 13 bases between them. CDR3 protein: CASSGDGQNEKLFF. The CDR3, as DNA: TGTGCCAGCAGCGGGGACGGCCAGAATGAAAAACTGTTTTTT.

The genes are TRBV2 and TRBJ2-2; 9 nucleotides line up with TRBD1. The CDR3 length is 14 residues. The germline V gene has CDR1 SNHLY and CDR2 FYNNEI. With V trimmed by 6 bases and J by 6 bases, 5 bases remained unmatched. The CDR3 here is CASRTDRGAGELFF. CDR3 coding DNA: TGTGCCAGCAGGACGGACAGGGGAGCCGGGGAGCTGTTTTTT.

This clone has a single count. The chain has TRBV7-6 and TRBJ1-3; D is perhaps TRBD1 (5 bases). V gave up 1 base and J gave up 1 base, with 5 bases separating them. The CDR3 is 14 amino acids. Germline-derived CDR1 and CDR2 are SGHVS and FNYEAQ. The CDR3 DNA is TGTGCCAGCAGCTTAGGACAGTCTGGAAACACCATATATTTT. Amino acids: CASSLGQSGNTIYF.

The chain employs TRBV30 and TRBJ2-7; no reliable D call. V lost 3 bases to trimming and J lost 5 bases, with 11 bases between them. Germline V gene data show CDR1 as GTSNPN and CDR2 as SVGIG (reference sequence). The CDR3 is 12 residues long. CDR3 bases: TGTGCCTGGAGGGGAATTGGGGACGAGCAGTACTTC. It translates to CAWRGIGDEQYF.

The CDR3 DNA is TGTGCCAGCAGTTTCCCAGGCGGGGGACTCTACGAGCAGTACTTC. It is translated as CASSFPGGGLYEQYF. J is TRBJ2-7 and V is TRBV27; 7 positions match TRBD2. This CDR3 contains 15 residues. Trimming took 3 bases from V and 3 from J; bases not matched to a gene: 8. The germline V gene encodes CDR1 MNHEY and CDR2 SMNVEV (reference sequence).

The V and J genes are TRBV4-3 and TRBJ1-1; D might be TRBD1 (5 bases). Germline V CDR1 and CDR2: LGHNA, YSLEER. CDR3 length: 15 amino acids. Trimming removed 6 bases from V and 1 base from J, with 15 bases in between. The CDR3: CASRGDGRGNTEAFF. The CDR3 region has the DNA TGCGCCAGCAGGGGGGACGGGAGAGGGAACACTGAAGCTTTCTTT.

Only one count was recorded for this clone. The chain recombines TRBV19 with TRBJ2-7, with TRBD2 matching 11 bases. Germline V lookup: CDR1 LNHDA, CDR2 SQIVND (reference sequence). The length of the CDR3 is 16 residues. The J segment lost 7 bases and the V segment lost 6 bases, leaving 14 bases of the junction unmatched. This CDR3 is CASSTPLSGRAWEQYF. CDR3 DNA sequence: TGTGCCAGTAGCACCCCCCTTAGCGGGAGGGCCTGGGAGCAGTACTTC.

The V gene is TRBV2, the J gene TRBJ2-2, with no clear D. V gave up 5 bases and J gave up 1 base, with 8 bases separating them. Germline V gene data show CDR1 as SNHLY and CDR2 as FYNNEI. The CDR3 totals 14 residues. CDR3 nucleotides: TGTGCCAGCAGTATTTCCCGGAACACCGGGGAGCTGTTTTTT. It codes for CASSISRNTGELFF.

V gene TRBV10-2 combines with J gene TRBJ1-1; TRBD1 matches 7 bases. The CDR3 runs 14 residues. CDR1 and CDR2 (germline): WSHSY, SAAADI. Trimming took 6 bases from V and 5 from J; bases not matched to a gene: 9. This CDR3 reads CASSQQTGRTEAFF. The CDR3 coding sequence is TGCGCCAGCAGCCAACAGACAGGGCGGACTGAAGCTTTCTTT.

The CDR3 sequence is CASSHPDRTYEQYF. CDR3 DNA sequence: TGTGCCAGCAGCCACCCAGACAGGACCTACGAGCAGTACTTC. This chain connects TRBV7-9 to TRBJ2-7; a weak D match, TRBD1 (6 bases). The germline CDR1 and CDR2 sequences are SEHNR and FQNEAQ (reference sequence). CDR3 length: 14 residues. The ends were cut back, 5 bases at V and 2 bases at J, with 13 bases in the middle.

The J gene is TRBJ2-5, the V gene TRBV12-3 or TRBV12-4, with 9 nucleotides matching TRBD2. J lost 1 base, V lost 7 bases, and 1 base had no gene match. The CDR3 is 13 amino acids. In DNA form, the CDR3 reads TGTGCCAGCAAGACTAGCGGCCAAGAGACCCAGTACTTC. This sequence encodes CASKTSGQETQYF.

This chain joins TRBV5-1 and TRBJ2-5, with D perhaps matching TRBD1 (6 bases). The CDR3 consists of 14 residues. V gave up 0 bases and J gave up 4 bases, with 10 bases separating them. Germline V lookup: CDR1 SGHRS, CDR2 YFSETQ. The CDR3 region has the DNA TGCGCCAGCAGCTTGGCAGGGGTCCGAGAGACCCAGTACTTC. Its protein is CASSLAGVRETQYF.

The CDR3, as DNA: TGTGCCAGCAGTCCCCTTACCAACACTGAAGCTTTCTTT. Protein: CASSPLTNTEAFF. The V gene is TRBV28, the J gene TRBJ1-1; D unresolved. The CDR3 is made up of 13 amino acids. Germline CDR1 is MDHEN and CDR2 is SYDVKM. V lost 5 bases to trimming and J lost 2 bases, with 9 bases between them.

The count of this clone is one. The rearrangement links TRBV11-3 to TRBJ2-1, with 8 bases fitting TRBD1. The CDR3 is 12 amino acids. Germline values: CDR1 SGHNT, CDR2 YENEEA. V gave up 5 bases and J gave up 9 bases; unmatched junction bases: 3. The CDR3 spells CASSRQGSEQFF. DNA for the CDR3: TGTGCCAGCAGCCGACAGGGGTCTGAGCAGTTCTTC.

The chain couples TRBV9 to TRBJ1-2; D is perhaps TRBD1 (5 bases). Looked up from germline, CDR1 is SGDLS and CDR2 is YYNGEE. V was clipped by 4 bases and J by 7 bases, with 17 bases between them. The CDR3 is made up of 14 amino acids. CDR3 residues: CASSPMGRRIGYTF. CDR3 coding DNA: TGTGCCAGCAGCCCGATGGGACGGAGGATTGGCTACACCTTC.